A selection of T cell receptor beta chains follows, all from one sample in a study of blood T cell repertoires in COVID-19. Clones were sequenced by immunoSEQ multiplex PCR, and TCRdb holds only the in-frame ones, with some missing. The sample has some 380,000 clones, around 90% seen once. The sample taken for sequencing was PBMCs or T cells enriched from blood (not recorded which). These receptor sequences come from a woman aged 40-49 years with acute COVID-19. Both conserved end residues are part of each CDR3. D genes are given only for firm matches. Size values are once, few and many counts, or a class for expanded clones, and some rows have none.

j_call: TRBJ2-3
clone_size: .
v_call: TRBV4-1
d_call: TRBD2
cdr3_nt: TGCGCCAGCAGCACTAGCGGGGAAACCACAGATACGCAGTATTTT
cdr3_aa: CASSTSGETTDTQYF

j_call: TRBJ1-3
clone_size: .
v_call: TRBV2
d_call: .
cdr3_nt: TGTGCCAGCAGGGAGGGATACCTCTCTGGAAACACCATATATTTT
cdr3_aa: CASREGYLSGNTIYF

j_call: TRBJ1-1
clone_size: .
v_call: TRBV7-9
d_call: TRBD1
cdr3_nt: TGTGCCAGCAGCCCCCCAGGGACAGGGAGGAACACTGAAGCTTTCTTT
cdr3_aa: CASSPPGTGRNTEAFF

j_call: TRBJ1-1
clone_size: .
v_call: TRBV13
d_call: TRBD1
cdr3_nt: TGTGCCAGCAGCCCCGGGGGGACAGGGAGGGCTGAAGCTTTCTTT
cdr3_aa: CASSPGGTGRAEAFF

j_call: TRBJ1-2
clone_size: .
v_call: TRBV10-3
d_call: .
cdr3_nt: TGTGCCATCAGTGGGGGGGATGGCTACACCTTC
cdr3_aa: CAISGGDGYTF

j_call: TRBJ1-1
clone_size: .
v_call: TRBV10-3
d_call: TRBD1
cdr3_nt: TGTGCCATCAGGGGGACAGCCCTGAACACTGAAGCTTTCTTT
cdr3_aa: CAIRGTALNTEAFF

j_call: TRBJ2-3
clone_size: .
v_call: TRBV6-5
d_call: TRBD2
cdr3_nt: TGTGCCAGCAGCCGGACTAGCGCTCAAGATACGCAGTATTTT
cdr3_aa: CASSRTSAQDTQYF

j_call: TRBJ1-1
clone_size: .
v_call: TRBV5-1
d_call: .
cdr3_nt: TGCGCCAGCAGCTTGACGGACAGTTTGAACACTGAAGCTTTCTTT
cdr3_aa: CASSLTDSLNTEAFF

j_call: TRBJ1-1
clone_size: .
v_call: TRBV11-2
d_call: TRBD1
cdr3_nt: TGTGCCAGCAGCCCATTAAAACAGGGGTTAGGAGCTGAAGCTTTCTTT
cdr3_aa: CASSPLKQGLGAEAFF

j_call: TRBJ2-2
clone_size: once
v_call: TRBV3-1/TRBV3-2
d_call: .
cdr3_nt: TGTGCCAGCAGCCAGGGCGGGCGGGAGCTGTTTTTT
cdr3_aa: CASSQGGRELFF

j_call: TRBJ1-1
clone_size: .
v_call: TRBV10-3
d_call: .
cdr3_nt: TGTGCCGCGGGCGCTGAAGCTTTCTTT
cdr3_aa: CAAGAEAFF

j_call: TRBJ1-1
clone_size: .
v_call: TRBV11-2
d_call: TRBD1
cdr3_nt: TGTGCCAGCAGCTTATTGAGGGGGCTTGACACTGAAGCTTTCTTT
cdr3_aa: CASSLLRGLDTEAFF

j_call: TRBJ2-1
clone_size: .
v_call: TRBV7-8
d_call: .
cdr3_nt: TGTGCCAGCAGCTTTGGCGGGCTGAACAATGAGCAGTTCTTC
cdr3_aa: CASSFGGLNNEQFF

j_call: TRBJ1-1
clone_size: .
v_call: TRBV3-1/TRBV3-2
d_call: .
cdr3_nt: TGTGCCAGCTCCCATTCACAGGGGAACACTGAAGCTTTCTTT
cdr3_aa: CASSHSQGNTEAFF

j_call: TRBJ1-3
clone_size: .
v_call: TRBV7-2
d_call: TRBD1
cdr3_nt: TGTGCCAGCAGCTCACAGACAAGGGGGCCTGGAAACACCATATATTTT
cdr3_aa: CASSSQTRGPGNTIYF

j_call: TRBJ1-2
clone_size: .
v_call: TRBV18
d_call: TRBD1
cdr3_nt: TGTGCCAGCTCACCACGGCAGGACAGGGGGCCCTATGGCTACACCTTC
cdr3_aa: CASSPRQDRGPYGYTF

j_call: TRBJ2-7
clone_size: .
v_call: TRBV21-1
d_call: .
cdr3_nt: TGTGCCAGCAGCACGTATTACGAGCAGTACTTC
cdr3_aa: CASSTYYEQYF

j_call: TRBJ1-2
clone_size: once
v_call: TRBV6-1
d_call: .
cdr3_nt: TGTGCCAGCAGTGATCCGGGACAACCGGGTGGCTACACCTTC
cdr3_aa: CASSDPGQPGGYTF

j_call: TRBJ1-4
clone_size: .
v_call: TRBV7-8
d_call: .
cdr3_nt: TGTGCCAGCAGCCCCCTCAGGGGCCTTACTAATGAAAAACTGTTTTTT
cdr3_aa: CASSPLRGLTNEKLFF

j_call: TRBJ2-2
clone_size: once
v_call: TRBV29-1
d_call: .
cdr3_nt: TGCAGCGTTCTTAGTCTAAAAGGGGAGCTGTTTTTT
cdr3_aa: CSVLSLKGELFF

j_call: TRBJ2-7
clone_size: .
v_call: TRBV19
d_call: TRBD1
cdr3_nt: TGTGCCAGTAGTTCTTTGCCGGGACAGGGCCACGAGCAGTACTTC
cdr3_aa: CASSSLPGQGHEQYF

j_call: TRBJ1-1
clone_size: few
v_call: TRBV7-6
d_call: .
cdr3_nt: TGTGCCAGCAGCCCGATTCAACTTGAAGCTTTCTTT
cdr3_aa: CASSPIQLEAFF

j_call: TRBJ2-3
clone_size: .
v_call: TRBV18
d_call: .
cdr3_nt: TGTGCCAGCTCACCAATCCCGGGGAGCACAGATACGCAGTATTTT
cdr3_aa: CASSPIPGSTDTQYF

j_call: TRBJ2-3
clone_size: .
v_call: TRBV5-1
d_call: TRBD2
cdr3_nt: TGCGCCAGCTCCAACGGCGGGGGGCGGGGGTATTTT
cdr3_aa: CASSNGGGRGYF

j_call: TRBJ2-1
clone_size: .
v_call: TRBV2
d_call: .
cdr3_nt: TGTGCCAGCAGTGAAGTGGGGGGGCCGTACAATGAGCAGTTCTTC
cdr3_aa: CASSEVGGPYNEQFF

j_call: TRBJ1-1
clone_size: .
v_call: TRBV7-8
d_call: .
cdr3_nt: TGTGCCACCAAGGGAGTAGACCGGACTGAAGCTTTCTTT
cdr3_aa: CATKGVDRTEAFF

j_call: TRBJ1-2
clone_size: .
v_call: TRBV3-1/TRBV3-2
d_call: .
cdr3_nt: TGTGCCAGCAGCCAAGACGGTACGCAGGGACTTTGGGGAGGCTACACCTTC
cdr3_aa: CASSQDGTQGLWGGYTF

j_call: TRBJ1-1
clone_size: .
v_call: TRBV9
d_call: .
cdr3_nt: TGTGCCAGCAGCGGCGGACAGCCCGAAGCTTTCTTT
cdr3_aa: CASSGGQPEAFF

j_call: TRBJ2-1
clone_size: .
v_call: TRBV6-2/TRBV6-3
d_call: TRBD1
cdr3_nt: TGTGCCAGCAGTCAATGGACAGGGGGCAACCTATTGGATGAGCAGTTCTTC
cdr3_aa: CASSQWTGGNLLDEQFF

j_call: TRBJ1-2
clone_size: .
v_call: TRBV6-6
d_call: TRBD1
cdr3_nt: TGTGCCAGCAGTCCCCCCCGGACAGGTGGGGATGGCTACACCTTC
cdr3_aa: CASSPPRTGGDGYTF

j_call: TRBJ1-1
clone_size: .
v_call: TRBV30
d_call: .
cdr3_nt: TGTGCCTGGTATTCATGGAGACAGCTAAACACTGAAGCTTTCTTT
cdr3_aa: CAWYSWRQLNTEAFF

j_call: TRBJ2-7
clone_size: .
v_call: TRBV27
d_call: TRBD2
cdr3_nt: TGTGCCAGCAGTCCCCGGACTAGTTCGTACGAGCAGTACTTC
cdr3_aa: CASSPRTSSYEQYF

j_call: TRBJ1-2
clone_size: .
v_call: TRBV7-9
d_call: .
cdr3_nt: TGTGCCAGCAGCTACGAGGGAGGTGGCTACACCTTC
cdr3_aa: CASSYEGGGYTF

j_call: TRBJ2-3
clone_size: .
v_call: TRBV5-1
d_call: .
cdr3_nt: TGCGCCAGCAGCCCACTTACAGGGACAGATACGCAGTATTTT
cdr3_aa: CASSPLTGTDTQYF

j_call: TRBJ1-4
clone_size: .
v_call: TRBV29-1
d_call: .
cdr3_nt: TGCAGCGTTGGCGGGGGCGGGAACAATGAAAAACTGTTTTTT
cdr3_aa: CSVGGGGNNEKLFF

j_call: TRBJ2-3
clone_size: .
v_call: TRBV7-9
d_call: TRBD2
cdr3_nt: TGTGCCAGCAGCTTAGCGGGGGGGTGGCATGAAGCAGATACGCAGTATTTT
cdr3_aa: CASSLAGGWHEADTQYF

j_call: TRBJ1-1
clone_size: .
v_call: TRBV3-1/TRBV3-2
d_call: .
cdr3_nt: TGTGCCAGCAGCCAAGGATGGGAGCGGCAGAGCAGTGGAGCTTTCTTT
cdr3_aa: CASSQGWERQSSGAFF

j_call: TRBJ2-3
clone_size: few
v_call: TRBV9
d_call: TRBD2
cdr3_nt: TGTGCCAGCAGCGTAGGTGGGGGGGACACAGATACGCAGTATTTT
cdr3_aa: CASSVGGGDTDTQYF

j_call: TRBJ1-6
clone_size: .
v_call: TRBV19
d_call: .
cdr3_nt: TGTGCCAGTAGTATAGCGGGTGGTTCACCCCTCCACTTT
cdr3_aa: CASSIAGGSPLHF

j_call: TRBJ2-7
clone_size: .
v_call: TRBV30
d_call: .
cdr3_nt: TGTGCCTGGAGTGTAAAATGGGCCCCCGAGGGAAAGCAGTACTTC
cdr3_aa: CAWSVKWAPEGKQYF

j_call: TRBJ1-5
clone_size: .
v_call: TRBV10-3
d_call: .
cdr3_nt: TGTGCCATCAGTGGAGGAGGGGACGGTCAGCCCCAGCATTTT
cdr3_aa: CAISGGGDGQPQHF

j_call: TRBJ1-1
clone_size: few
v_call: TRBV5-1
d_call: .
cdr3_nt: TGCGCCAGCAGCAGGAGTGGGAGGATGACTGAAGCTTTCTTT
cdr3_aa: CASSRSGRMTEAFF

j_call: TRBJ2-2
clone_size: .
v_call: TRBV11-2
d_call: TRBD1
cdr3_nt: TGTGCCAGCAGCCACCGGGACAGGGGGACCGGGGAGCTGTTTTTT
cdr3_aa: CASSHRDRGTGELFF

j_call: TRBJ1-6
clone_size: .
v_call: TRBV19
d_call: .
cdr3_nt: TGTGCCAGTAGTGCGACCGGGACACTCTATAATTCACCCCTCCACTTT
cdr3_aa: CASSATGTLYNSPLHF

j_call: TRBJ2-5
clone_size: .
v_call: TRBV19
d_call: TRBD1
cdr3_nt: TGTGCCAGTAGTACCCTAGGGGGCGAGACCCAGTACTTC
cdr3_aa: CASSTLGGETQYF

j_call: TRBJ1-1
clone_size: few
v_call: TRBV19
d_call: .
cdr3_nt: TGTGCCAGTAGTATTGAGGGCCCTATGCGGGCTTTCTTT
cdr3_aa: CASSIEGPMRAFF

j_call: TRBJ2-3
clone_size: .
v_call: TRBV5-1
d_call: .
cdr3_nt: TGCGCCAGCAGCTTGAACACAGGGTTACCAGATACGCAGTATTTT
cdr3_aa: CASSLNTGLPDTQYF

j_call: TRBJ2-7
clone_size: .
v_call: TRBV2
d_call: TRBD1
cdr3_nt: TGTGCCAGCAGTGGACAGGGCTACGAGCAGTACTTC
cdr3_aa: CASSGQGYEQYF

j_call: TRBJ2-3
clone_size: .
v_call: TRBV6-4
d_call: .
cdr3_nt: TGTGCCAGCAGTGACTCTGGCGGGGGCTGCACAGATACGCAGTATTTT
cdr3_aa: CASSDSGGGCTDTQYF

j_call: TRBJ1-2
clone_size: .
v_call: TRBV30
d_call: .
cdr3_nt: TGTGCCTGGAGTGTACGTCCCAGGGACTATGGCTACACCTTC
cdr3_aa: CAWSVRPRDYGYTF

j_call: TRBJ2-1
clone_size: .
v_call: TRBV9
d_call: .
cdr3_nt: TGTGCCAGCAGCGTAGAAACTCGACTCTCCTACAATGAGCAGTTCTTC
cdr3_aa: CASSVETRLSYNEQFF

j_call: TRBJ1-6
clone_size: .
v_call: TRBV6-5
d_call: .
cdr3_nt: TGTGCCACCCCGGAGGGAGTTTCCTATAATTCACCCCTCCACTTT
cdr3_aa: CATPEGVSYNSPLHF

j_call: TRBJ2-5
clone_size: once
v_call: TRBV30
d_call: TRBD1
cdr3_nt: TGTGCCTGGAGCTCGGGACAGCTTCTGGGACAGACCCAGTACTTC
cdr3_aa: CAWSSGQLLGQTQYF